This T cell receptor (beta chain) originates from a study of CD8 T cells in Susac syndrome. Germline values: CDR1 SGHNT, CDR2 YYREEE (reference sequence). After removal of 10 bases from V and 1 base from J, the junction contained 6 bases not matched to a gene. This CDR3 is built from 13 residues. Random hexamers were used to reverse transcribe roughly 0.45 to 1 ug of RNA. MiXCR, applied by TCRdb to the immunoSEQ multiplex PCR reads, yields one record per CDR3 protein. The sample has about 190,000 distinct CDR3 sequences, approximately 94% seen once. Sequencing was performed on CD4+ T cells from PBMCs. The chain is built from TRBV5-4 and TRBJ1-1; 8 bases fit TRBD1. This TCR came from a human donor with Susac syndrome. CDR3 in DNA: TGTGCCGGAAGGGACAGGCGGAACACTGAAGCTTTCTTT. Translated: CAGRDRRNTEAFF.